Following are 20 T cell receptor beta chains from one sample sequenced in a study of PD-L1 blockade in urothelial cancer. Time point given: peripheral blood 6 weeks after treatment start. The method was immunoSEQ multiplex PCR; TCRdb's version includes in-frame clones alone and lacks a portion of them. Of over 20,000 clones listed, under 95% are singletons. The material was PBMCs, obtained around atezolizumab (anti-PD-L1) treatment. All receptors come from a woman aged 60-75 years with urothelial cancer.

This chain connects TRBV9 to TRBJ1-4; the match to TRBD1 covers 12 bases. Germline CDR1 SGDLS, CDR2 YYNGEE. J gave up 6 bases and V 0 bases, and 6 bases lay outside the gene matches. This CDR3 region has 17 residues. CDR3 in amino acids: CASSVGGTGGNYEKLFF. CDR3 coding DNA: TGTGCCAGCAGCGTAGGTGGGACAGGGGGCAACTATGAAAAACTGTTTTTT.

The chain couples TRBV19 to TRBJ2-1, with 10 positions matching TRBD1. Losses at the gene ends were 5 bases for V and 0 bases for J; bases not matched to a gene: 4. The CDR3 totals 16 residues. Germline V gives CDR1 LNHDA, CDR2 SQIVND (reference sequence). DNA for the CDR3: TGTGCCAGTAGTCGGGACAGGGGAGGCTCCTACAATGAGCAGTTCTTC. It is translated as CASSRDRGGSYNEQFF.

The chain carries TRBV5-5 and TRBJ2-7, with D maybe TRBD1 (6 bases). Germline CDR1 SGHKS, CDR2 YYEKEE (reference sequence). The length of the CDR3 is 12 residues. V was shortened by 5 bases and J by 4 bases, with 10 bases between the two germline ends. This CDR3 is CASSPTGYEQYF. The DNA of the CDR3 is TGTGCCAGCAGTCCAACAGGGTACGAGCAGTACTTC.

The CDR3 nucleotides are TGCGCCAGCAGCTTGCGCCAGACTAGCGGCACAGATACGCAGTATTTT. Translated, it gives CASSLRQTSGTDTQYF. V gene TRBV5-1 combines with J gene TRBJ2-3; 8 bases are shared with TRBD2. From germline, CDR1 is SGHRS and CDR2 YFSETQ. This CDR3 is built from 16 residues. V dropped 1 base and J dropped 1; count of bases not matched to a gene: 5.

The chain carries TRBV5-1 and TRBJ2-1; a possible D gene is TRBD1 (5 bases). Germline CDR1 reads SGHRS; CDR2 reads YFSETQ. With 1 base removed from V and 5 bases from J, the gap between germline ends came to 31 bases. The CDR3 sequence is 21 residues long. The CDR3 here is CASSLIRILGATPNQNNEQFF. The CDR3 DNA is TGCGCCAGCAGCTTGATTCGCATTTTAGGGGCGACTCCCAACCAAAACAATGAGCAGTTCTTC.

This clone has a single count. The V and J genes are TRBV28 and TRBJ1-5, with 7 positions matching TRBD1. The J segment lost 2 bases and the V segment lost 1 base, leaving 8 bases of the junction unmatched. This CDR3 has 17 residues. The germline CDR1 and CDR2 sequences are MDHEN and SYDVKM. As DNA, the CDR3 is TGTGCCAGCAGTTTATACAGGGGTATGGGGGGCAATCAGCCCCAGCATTTT. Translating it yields CASSLYRGMGGNQPQHF.

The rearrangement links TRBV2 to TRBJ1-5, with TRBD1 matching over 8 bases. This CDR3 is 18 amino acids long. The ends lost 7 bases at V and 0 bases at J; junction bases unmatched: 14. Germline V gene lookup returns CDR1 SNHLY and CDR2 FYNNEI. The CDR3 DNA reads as TGTGCCAGCACATTACAGGGGGGCGGCGGTTATAGCAATCAGCCCCAGCATTTT. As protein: CASTLQGGGGYSNQPQHF.

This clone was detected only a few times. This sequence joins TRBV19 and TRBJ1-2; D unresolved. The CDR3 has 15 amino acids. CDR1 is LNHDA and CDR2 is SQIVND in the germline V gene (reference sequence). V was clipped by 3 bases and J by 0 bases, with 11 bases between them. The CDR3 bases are TGTGCCAGTAGTATGTCCCACAGAACTAACTATGGCTACACCTTC. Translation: CASSMSHRTNYGYTF.

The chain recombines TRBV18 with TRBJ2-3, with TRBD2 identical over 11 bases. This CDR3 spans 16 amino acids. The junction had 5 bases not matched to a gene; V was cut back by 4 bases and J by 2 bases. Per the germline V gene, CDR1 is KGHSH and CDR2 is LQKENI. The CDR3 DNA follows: TGTGCCAGCTCACGGGGGACTAGCGGAACCACAGATACGCAGTATTTT. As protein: CASSRGTSGTTDTQYF.

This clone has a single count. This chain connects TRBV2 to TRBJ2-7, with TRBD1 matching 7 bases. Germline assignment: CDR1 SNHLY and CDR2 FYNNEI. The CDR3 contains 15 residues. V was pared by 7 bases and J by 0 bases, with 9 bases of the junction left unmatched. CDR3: CASTQGPGGSYEQYF. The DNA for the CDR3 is TGTGCCAGCACCCAAGGTCCAGGGGGCTCCTACGAGCAGTACTTC.

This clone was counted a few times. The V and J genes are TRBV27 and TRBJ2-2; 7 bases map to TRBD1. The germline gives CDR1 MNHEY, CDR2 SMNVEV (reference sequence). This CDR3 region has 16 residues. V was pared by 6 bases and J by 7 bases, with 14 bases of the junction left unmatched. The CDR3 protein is CASSLGRGIVSGELFF. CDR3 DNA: TGTGCCAGCAGCCTCGGCAGGGGGATAGTCAGCGGGGAGCTGTTTTTT.

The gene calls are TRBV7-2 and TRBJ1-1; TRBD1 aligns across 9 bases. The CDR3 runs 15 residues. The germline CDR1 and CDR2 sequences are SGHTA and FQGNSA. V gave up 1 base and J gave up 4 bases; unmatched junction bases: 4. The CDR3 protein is CASSLEQGALTEAFF. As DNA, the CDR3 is TGTGCCAGCAGCTTAGAACAGGGGGCGCTCACTGAAGCTTTCTTT.

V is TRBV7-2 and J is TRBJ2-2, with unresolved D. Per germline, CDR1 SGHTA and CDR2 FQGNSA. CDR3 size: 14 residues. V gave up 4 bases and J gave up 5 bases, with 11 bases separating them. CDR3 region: CASSSRVTTGELFF. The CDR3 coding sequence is TGTGCCAGCAGCTCTCGGGTCACAACCGGGGAGCTGTTTTTT.

The CDR3 is CASSLLGTGVIYEQYF. The CDR3 DNA follows: TGTGCCAGCAGTTTATTGGGGACAGGGGTAATCTACGAGCAGTACTTC. The genes are TRBV27 and TRBJ2-7, with TRBD1 matching over 10 bases. In germline, CDR1 is MNHEY, CDR2 SMNVEV (reference sequence). CDR3 length: 16 amino acids. The V gene end was trimmed by 1 base and the J gene end by 3 bases; junction bases not matched to a gene: 6.

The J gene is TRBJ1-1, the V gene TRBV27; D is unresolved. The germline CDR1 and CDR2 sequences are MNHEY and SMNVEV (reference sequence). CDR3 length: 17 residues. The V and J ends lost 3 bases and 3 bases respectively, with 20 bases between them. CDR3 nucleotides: TGTGCCAGCAGTTTTCGGTGGACTGCACAAAGTTACACTGAAGCTTTCTTT. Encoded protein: CASSFRWTAQSYTEAFF.

Written as DNA, the CDR3 is TGTGCCAGCAGTTCAACGGGCCTAGCGGTCTACGAGCAGTACTTC. This sequence encodes CASSSTGLAVYEQYF. This chain connects TRBV5-4 to TRBJ2-7; 7 nucleotides align to TRBD2. The V and J ends lost 5 bases and 3 bases, in that order; junction bases with no gene match: 11. Germline V gives CDR1 SGHNT, CDR2 YYREEE (reference sequence). This CDR3 has 15 amino acids.

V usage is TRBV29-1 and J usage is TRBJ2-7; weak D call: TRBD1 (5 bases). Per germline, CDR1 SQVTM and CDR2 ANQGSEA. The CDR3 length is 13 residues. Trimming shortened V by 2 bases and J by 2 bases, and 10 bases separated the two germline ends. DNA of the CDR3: TGCAGCGTTGAAATCCAGGGCCCCTACGAGCAGTACTTC. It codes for CSVEIQGPYEQYF.

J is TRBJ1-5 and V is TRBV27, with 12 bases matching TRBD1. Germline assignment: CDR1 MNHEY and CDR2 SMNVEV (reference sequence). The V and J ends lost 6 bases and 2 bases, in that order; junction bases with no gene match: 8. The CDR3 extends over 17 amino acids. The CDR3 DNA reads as TGTGCCAGCAGCCAGGGACAGGGGGCTGCAGGCAATCAGCCCCAGCATTTT. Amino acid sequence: CASSQGQGAAGNQPQHF.

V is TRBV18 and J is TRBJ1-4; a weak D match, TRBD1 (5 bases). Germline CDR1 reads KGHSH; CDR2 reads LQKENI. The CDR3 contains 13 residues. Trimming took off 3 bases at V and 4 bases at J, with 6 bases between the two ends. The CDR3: CASSPGLNEKLFF. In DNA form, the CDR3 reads TGTGCCAGCTCACCGGGACTTAATGAAAAACTGTTTTTT.

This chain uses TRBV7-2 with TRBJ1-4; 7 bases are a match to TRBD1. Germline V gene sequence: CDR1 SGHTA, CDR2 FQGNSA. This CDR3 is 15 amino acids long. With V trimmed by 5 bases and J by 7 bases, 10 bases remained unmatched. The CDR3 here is CASSLQQGWGEKLFF. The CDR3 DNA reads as TGTGCCAGCAGCCTCCAACAGGGGTGGGGTGAAAAACTGTTTTTT.